Shown below are 25 T cell receptor beta chains from a single sample sequenced in a study of blood T cells in healthy people across ages. A sample-barcoded 5' primer and a J-beta primer mix were used in a second PCR of roughly 6 to 11 cycles. MiXCR, applied by TCRdb to the 5' RACE reads, yields one record per CDR3 protein. The repertoire holds 500,000 to 600,000 distinct CDR3 sequences, with roughly 29% as singletons. The sequenced material came from blood. The receptor source for this set is an older woman in good health.

V is TRBV7-3 and J is TRBJ2-5, with D possibly matching TRBD2 (6 bases). Germline V gene data show CDR1 as SGHTA and CDR2 as FQGTGA. The ends were cut back, 3 bases at V and 4 bases at J, with 15 bases in the middle. The CDR3 is made up of 15 amino acids. The CDR3 here is CASSFGGLEGETQYF. The CDR3 bases are TGTGCCAGCAGCTTTGGGGGGTTGGAGGGAGAGACCCAGTACTTC.

This chain uses TRBV29-1 with TRBJ1-2; D is ambiguous. The CDR3 has 13 residues. With 6 bases removed from V and 5 bases from J, the gap between germline ends came to 16 bases. Germline V gene lookup returns CDR1 SQVTM and CDR2 ANQGSEA. Written as DNA, the CDR3 is TGCAGCGTCGTTGAAGATTCGGTATATGGCTACACCTTC. Translation: CSVVEDSVYGYTF.

The chain links TRBV4-3 to TRBJ2-7; D might be TRBD1 (7 bases). V lost 3 bases and J 2 bases, leaving 14 bases between the germline ends. The CDR3 loop spans 15 amino acids. Germline V gene sequence: CDR1 LGHNA, CDR2 YSLEER. DNA of the CDR3: TGCGCCAGCAGCCAGAATCAGGGGGGAGCCTACGAGCAGTACTTC. It codes for CASSQNQGGAYEQYF.

This clonotype was seen a few times. V usage is TRBV20-1 and J usage is TRBJ2-4; the D gene is possibly TRBD2 (7 bases). This CDR3 comprises 12 residues. Germline assignment: CDR1 DFQATT and CDR2 SNEGSKA (reference sequence). V dropped 5 bases and J dropped 8 bases, with 13 bases sitting between them. The CDR3 spells CSARRGADIQYF. The DNA of the CDR3 is TGCAGTGCTCGTCGGGGGGCAGACATTCAGTACTTC.

This clonotype showed up many times. The chain has TRBV5-1 and TRBJ1-1; a possible D gene is TRBD1 (6 bases). CDR1 SGHRS and CDR2 YFSETQ come from the germline V gene. V was clipped by 1 base and J by 1 base, with 8 bases between them. The CDR3 has 14 amino acids. CDR3 region: CASSLTGRNTEAFF. The CDR3 DNA is TGCGCCAGCAGCTTGACAGGGCGGAACACTGAAGCTTTCTTT.

About this clonotype itself: Germline is not matched at one junction end, which may reflect a read error. The J gene is TRBJ1-1, the V gene TRBV7-2; perhaps TRBD1 as D (5 bases). CDR1 and CDR2 from the germline V gene are SGHTA and FQGNSA. The CDR3 sequence is 15 residues long. The CDR3 DNA reads TGTGCCAACAGCTTAGTGGGGCAGTTAAACACTGAAGCTTTCTTT. This gives the protein CANSLVGQLNTEAFF.

This clonotype was found a few times. The V gene is TRBV4-2, the J gene TRBJ1-1, with D possibly being TRBD1 (5 bases). CDR1 LGHNA and CDR2 YNFKEQ come from the germline V gene. The V end was cut by 0 bases, the J end by 8 bases, with 16 bases between. There are 15 residues in the CDR3. This CDR3 reads CASSQDPGLRAEAFF. The CDR3 DNA is TGTGCCAGCAGCCAAGACCCGGGGCTCCGGGCGGAAGCTTTCTTT.

This clonotype was detected a few times. The chain couples TRBV28 to TRBJ1-4; TRBD1 aligns across 9 bases. V lost 10 bases, J lost 8 bases, and 8 bases stayed unmatched. Germline V gives CDR1 MDHEN, CDR2 SYDVKM. The CDR3 has 13 amino acids. The CDR3 reads CATLGTGWEKLFF. The CDR3 bases are TGTGCCACCCTCGGGACAGGGTGGGAAAAACTGTTTTTT.

The CDR3, as DNA: TGTGCCAGCAGCTTAATAGAGGATCAGCCCCAGCATTTT. It specifies CASSLIEDQPQHF. J is TRBJ1-5 and V is TRBV7-2, with D hard to call. From germline, CDR1 is SGHTA and CDR2 FQGNSA. Trimming stripped 2 bases from V and 5 bases from J, with 7 bases between. This CDR3 has 13 amino acids.

This clonotype showed up many times. The V gene is TRBV4-3, the J gene TRBJ2-3; TRBD1 or TRBD2 may be the D gene (5 bases each). The CDR3 totals 14 residues. Trimming removed 0 bases at V and 4 bases at J, with 8 bases between. Looked up from germline, CDR1 is LGHNA and CDR2 is YSLEER. The DNA for the CDR3 is TGCGCCAGCAGCCAAGACCAGGGAGCAGATACGCAGTATTTT. Translated, it gives CASSQDQGADTQYF.

This clonotype showed up just a few times. V usage is TRBV9 and J usage is TRBJ2-5; TRBD2 matches at 10 bases. V was pared by 3 bases and J by 1 base, with 3 bases of the junction left unmatched. The germline gives CDR1 SGDLS, CDR2 YYNGEE. CDR3 length equals 15 residues. CDR3 region: CASSGSGGTQETQYF. CDR3 in DNA: TGTGCCAGCAGCGGTAGCGGGGGGACCCAAGAGACCCAGTACTTC.

The sample holds a few counts of this clonotype. The CDR3 protein is CASSQDLGSTDTQYF. The CDR3 coding sequence is TGCGCCAGCAGCCAAGATCTCGGGAGCACAGATACGCAGTATTTT. The chain joins TRBV4-3 to TRBJ2-3; D not certain. V shed 0 bases and J shed 0 bases, with 7 bases lying between them. The length of the CDR3 is 15 residues. The germline gives CDR1 LGHNA, CDR2 YSLEER.

This clonotype was counted once. The rearrangement links TRBV7-2 to TRBJ1-4; a weak D match, TRBD1 (6 bases). Per germline, CDR1 SGHTA and CDR2 FQGNSA. CDR3 length: 14 residues. Trimming removed 3 bases at V and 6 bases at J, with 11 bases between. The CDR3 protein is CASSFGGQYEKLFF. The CDR3 nucleotides are TGTGCCAGCAGCTTTGGGGGCCAGTATGAAAAACTGTTTTTT.

V is TRBV29-1 and J is TRBJ2-6, with D possibly TRBD1 on 6 matching bases. Germline-derived CDR1 and CDR2 are SQVTM and ANQGSEA. The CDR3 covers 14 residues. V lost 6 bases and J lost 0, with 9 bases in between. The CDR3 sequence is CSVGQSSGANVLTF. DNA of the CDR3: TGCAGCGTCGGACAGTCCTCTGGGGCCAACGTCCTGACTTTC.

The chain recombines TRBV6-5 with TRBJ2-6; D call uncertain. V was trimmed by 2 bases and J by 0 bases, leaving 5 bases between them. The CDR3 extends over 15 amino acids. Germline lookup yields CDR1 MNHEY and CDR2 SVGAGI. The CDR3 region is CASSYQVSGANVLTF. Here the CDR3 DNA reads TGTGCCAGCAGTTACCAAGTCTCTGGGGCCAACGTCCTGACTTTC.

The chain employs TRBV9 and TRBJ1-6; D is possibly TRBD1 (6 bases). Germline V gives CDR1 SGDLS, CDR2 YYNGEE. The V gene lost 2 bases and the J gene lost 10 bases, with 10 bases spanning the gap. The CDR3 extends over 13 amino acids. CDR3 nucleotides: TGTGCCAGCAGCGTCGACAGGAACTCACCCCTCCACTTT. It specifies CASSVDRNSPLHF.

This clonotype has ten or more counts. The chain combines TRBV29-1 with TRBJ2-5; TRBD2 aligns across 10 bases. V lost 7 bases to trimming and J lost 0 bases; unmatched junction nucleotides: 8. The CDR3 totals 15 residues. Germline values: CDR1 SQVTM, CDR2 ANQGSEA. The CDR3 region has the DNA TGCAGCGCCTCTACTAGCGGGGATTACCAAGAGACCCAGTACTTC. Encoded protein: CSASTSGDYQETQYF.

The gene calls are TRBV20-1 and TRBJ2-5; TRBD2 matches 10 bases. J was trimmed by 1 base and V by 5 bases; bases with no gene match: 7. The CDR3 length is 15 residues. Germline CDR1 and CDR2: DFQATT and SNEGSKA (reference sequence). In DNA form, the CDR3 reads TGCAGTGCTGGGCTAGCGGGGGCTATCCAAGAGACCCAGTACTTC. It translates to CSAGLAGAIQETQYF.

This clonotype turned up a few times. This chain uses TRBV21-1 with TRBJ1-1; no DNA check was done on the table's D call, TRBD1. TRBV21-1 represents a pseudogene. This CDR3 spans 15 amino acids. This chain's CDR3 is CASSKAGRTGAEAFF. The CDR3 DNA sequence: TGTGCCAGCAGCAAAGCTGGGAGGACAGGGGCTGAAGCTTTCTTT.

This clonotype came up a few times. One end of the junction is discordant with germline, which a read error may explain. The gene calls are TRBV3-1 and TRBJ2-6, with D perhaps matching TRBD1 (7 bases). Germline CDR1 is LGHDT and CDR2 is YNNKEL (reference sequence). The CDR3 covers 15 residues. CDR3 amino acids: CASSQNGRGANVLTF. The CDR3 DNA reads as TGTGCCAGCAGCCAAAATGGCAGGGGGGCCAACGTTCTGACTTTC. Full variable domain (missing parts from reference TRBV3-1 and TRBJ2-6): DTAVSQTPKYLVTQMGNDKSIKCEQNLGHDTMYWYKQDSKKFLKIMFSYNNKELIINETVPNRFSPKSPDKAHLNLHINSLELGDSAVYFCASSQNGRGANVLTFGAGSRLTVL.

This clonotype was observed a few times. V is TRBV6-2 or TRBV6-3 and J is TRBJ2-2, with TRBD1 as a possible D gene (6 bases). V was pared by 7 bases and J by 5 bases, with 8 bases between. Looked up from germline, CDR1 is MNHEY and CDR2 is SVGEGT. The CDR3 totals 12 residues. The CDR3 loop is CASTDRTGELFF. The CDR3 region has the DNA TGTGCCAGCACGGACAGAACCGGGGAGCTGTTTTTT.

The chain has TRBV29-1 and TRBJ2-1, with TRBD2 matching over 7 bases. The CDR3 extends over 20 amino acids. Losses at the gene ends were 6 bases for V and 5 bases for J; bases not matched to a gene: 28. Germline CDR1 reads SQVTM; CDR2 reads ANQGSEA. For the CDR3, the DNA is TGCAGCGTAAGGAATTTAATGGTCGTGGGCAGCGGGGCGTCGAACAATGAGCAGTTCTTC. Translated, it gives CSVRNLMVVGSGASNNEQFF.

J is TRBJ2-5 and V is TRBV19; D may match TRBD1 or TRBD2 (6 bases each). The CDR3 is made up of 13 amino acids. Trimming shortened V by 4 bases and J by 5 bases, and 11 bases separated the two germline ends. Per germline, CDR1 LNHDA and CDR2 SQIVND (reference sequence). CDR3 nucleotide sequence: TGTGCCAGTAGTAGTGAGGGGGGCGAGACCCAGTACTTC. Translated: CASSSEGGETQYF.

The chain couples TRBV4-2 to TRBJ1-1, with D possibly TRBD1 on 5 matching bases. The CDR3 has 14 amino acids. Trimming shortened V by 0 bases and J by 4 bases, and 9 bases separated the two germline ends. Per the germline V gene, CDR1 is LGHNA and CDR2 is YNFKEQ. CDR3 residues: CASSQDRDGTEAFF. The CDR3 nucleotides are TGTGCCAGCAGCCAAGACAGGGATGGCACTGAAGCTTTCTTT.

The chain joins TRBV20-1 to TRBJ2-5; 12 nucleotides match TRBD2. Trimming at V came to 3 bases and at J to 2 bases, leaving 13 bases not matched to a gene. Germline-derived CDR1 and CDR2 are DFQATT and SNEGSKA (reference sequence). The CDR3 totals 18 residues. The CDR3 loop is CSASPLAGGRATQETQYF. The CDR3, as DNA: TGCAGTGCTAGTCCTCTAGCGGGGGGGCGTGCGACTCAAGAGACCCAGTACTTC.